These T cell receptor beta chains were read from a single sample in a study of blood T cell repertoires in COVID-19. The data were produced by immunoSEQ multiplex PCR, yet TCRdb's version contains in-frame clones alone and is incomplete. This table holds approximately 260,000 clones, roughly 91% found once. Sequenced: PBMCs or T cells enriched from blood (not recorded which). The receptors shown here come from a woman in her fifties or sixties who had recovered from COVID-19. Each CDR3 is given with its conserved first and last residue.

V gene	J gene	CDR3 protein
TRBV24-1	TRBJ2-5	CATSDGSQETQYF
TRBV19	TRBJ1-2	CASSINDYGYTF
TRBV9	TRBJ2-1	CASSPGLAPNNEQFF
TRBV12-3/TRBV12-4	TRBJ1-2	CASSQDRYYGYTF
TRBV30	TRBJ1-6	CAWSVGREGSPLHF
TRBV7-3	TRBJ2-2	CASSLNYGELFF
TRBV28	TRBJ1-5	CASSLRLSSNQPQHF
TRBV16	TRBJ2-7	CASSKGQGMGEQYF
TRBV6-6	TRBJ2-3	CASSNPGIRPPDTQYF
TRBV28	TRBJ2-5	CASSRGLEGTQYF
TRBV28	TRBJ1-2	CASSTYRGGRDGYTF
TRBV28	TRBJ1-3	CASAPPGTGNTIYF
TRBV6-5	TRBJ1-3	CASRTGQGSGNTIYF
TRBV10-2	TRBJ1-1	CASRRANTEAFF
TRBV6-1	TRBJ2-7	CASSDPPDLRDRVYEQYF
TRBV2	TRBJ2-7	CASTSQGGGDEQYF